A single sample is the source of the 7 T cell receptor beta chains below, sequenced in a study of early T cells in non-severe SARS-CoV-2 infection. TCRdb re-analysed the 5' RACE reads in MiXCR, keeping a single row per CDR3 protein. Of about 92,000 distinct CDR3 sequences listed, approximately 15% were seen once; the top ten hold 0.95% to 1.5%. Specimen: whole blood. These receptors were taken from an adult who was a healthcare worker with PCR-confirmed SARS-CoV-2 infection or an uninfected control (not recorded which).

As DNA, the CDR3 is TGTGCCAGCAGCCCTCTGAGGGGGGGCCTGAGAGGAAATACGCAGTATTTT. As protein: CASSPLRGGLRGNTQYF. The chain links TRBV7-2 to TRBJ2-3, with TRBD2 as a possible D gene (7 bases). The ends were cut back, 5 bases at V and 7 bases at J, with 25 bases in the middle. There are 17 residues in the CDR3. The germline V gene encodes CDR1 SGHTA and CDR2 FQGNSA.

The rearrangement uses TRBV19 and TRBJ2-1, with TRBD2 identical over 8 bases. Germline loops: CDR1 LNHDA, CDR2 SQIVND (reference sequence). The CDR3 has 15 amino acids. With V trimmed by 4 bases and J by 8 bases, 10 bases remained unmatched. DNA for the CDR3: TGTGCCAGTAGTACTCCGGGACTAGGGGGTGATGAGCAGTTCTTC. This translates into CASSTPGLGGDEQFF.

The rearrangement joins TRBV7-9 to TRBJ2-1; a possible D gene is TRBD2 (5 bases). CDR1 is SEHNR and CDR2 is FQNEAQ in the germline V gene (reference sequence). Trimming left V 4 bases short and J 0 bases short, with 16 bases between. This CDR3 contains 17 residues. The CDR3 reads CASSSDLVGDSYNEQFF. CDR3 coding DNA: TGTGCCAGCAGCTCCGATTTGGTGGGAGACTCCTACAATGAGCAGTTCTTC.

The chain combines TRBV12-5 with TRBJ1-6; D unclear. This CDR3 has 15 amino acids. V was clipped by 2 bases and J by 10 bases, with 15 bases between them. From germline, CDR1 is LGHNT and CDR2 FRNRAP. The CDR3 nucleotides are TGTGCTAGTGGTTTGAATGGGTGGGCAGAATCACCCCTCCACTTT. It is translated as CASGLNGWAESPLHF.

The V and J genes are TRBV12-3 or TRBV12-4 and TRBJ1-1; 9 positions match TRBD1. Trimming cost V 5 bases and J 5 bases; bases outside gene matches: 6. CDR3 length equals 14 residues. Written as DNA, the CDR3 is TGTGCCAGCAGTCGAGGGACAGGGTGGACTGAAGCTTTCTTT. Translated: CASSRGTGWTEAFF.

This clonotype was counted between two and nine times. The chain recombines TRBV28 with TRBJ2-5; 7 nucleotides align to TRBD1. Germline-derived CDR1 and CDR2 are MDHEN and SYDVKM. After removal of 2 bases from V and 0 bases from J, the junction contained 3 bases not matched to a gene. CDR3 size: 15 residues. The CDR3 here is CASSLATGNQETQYF. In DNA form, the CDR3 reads TGTGCCAGCAGTTTAGCGACAGGGAACCAAGAGACCCAGTACTTC.

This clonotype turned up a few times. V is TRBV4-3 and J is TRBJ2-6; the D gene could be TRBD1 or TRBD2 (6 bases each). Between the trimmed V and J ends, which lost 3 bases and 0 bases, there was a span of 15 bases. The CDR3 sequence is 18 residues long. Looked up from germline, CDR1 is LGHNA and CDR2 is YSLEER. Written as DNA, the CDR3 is TGCGCCAGCAGCCAGATAGGGGGGACCCGCTCTGGGGCCAACGTCCTGACTTTC. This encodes CASSQIGGTRSGANVLTF.